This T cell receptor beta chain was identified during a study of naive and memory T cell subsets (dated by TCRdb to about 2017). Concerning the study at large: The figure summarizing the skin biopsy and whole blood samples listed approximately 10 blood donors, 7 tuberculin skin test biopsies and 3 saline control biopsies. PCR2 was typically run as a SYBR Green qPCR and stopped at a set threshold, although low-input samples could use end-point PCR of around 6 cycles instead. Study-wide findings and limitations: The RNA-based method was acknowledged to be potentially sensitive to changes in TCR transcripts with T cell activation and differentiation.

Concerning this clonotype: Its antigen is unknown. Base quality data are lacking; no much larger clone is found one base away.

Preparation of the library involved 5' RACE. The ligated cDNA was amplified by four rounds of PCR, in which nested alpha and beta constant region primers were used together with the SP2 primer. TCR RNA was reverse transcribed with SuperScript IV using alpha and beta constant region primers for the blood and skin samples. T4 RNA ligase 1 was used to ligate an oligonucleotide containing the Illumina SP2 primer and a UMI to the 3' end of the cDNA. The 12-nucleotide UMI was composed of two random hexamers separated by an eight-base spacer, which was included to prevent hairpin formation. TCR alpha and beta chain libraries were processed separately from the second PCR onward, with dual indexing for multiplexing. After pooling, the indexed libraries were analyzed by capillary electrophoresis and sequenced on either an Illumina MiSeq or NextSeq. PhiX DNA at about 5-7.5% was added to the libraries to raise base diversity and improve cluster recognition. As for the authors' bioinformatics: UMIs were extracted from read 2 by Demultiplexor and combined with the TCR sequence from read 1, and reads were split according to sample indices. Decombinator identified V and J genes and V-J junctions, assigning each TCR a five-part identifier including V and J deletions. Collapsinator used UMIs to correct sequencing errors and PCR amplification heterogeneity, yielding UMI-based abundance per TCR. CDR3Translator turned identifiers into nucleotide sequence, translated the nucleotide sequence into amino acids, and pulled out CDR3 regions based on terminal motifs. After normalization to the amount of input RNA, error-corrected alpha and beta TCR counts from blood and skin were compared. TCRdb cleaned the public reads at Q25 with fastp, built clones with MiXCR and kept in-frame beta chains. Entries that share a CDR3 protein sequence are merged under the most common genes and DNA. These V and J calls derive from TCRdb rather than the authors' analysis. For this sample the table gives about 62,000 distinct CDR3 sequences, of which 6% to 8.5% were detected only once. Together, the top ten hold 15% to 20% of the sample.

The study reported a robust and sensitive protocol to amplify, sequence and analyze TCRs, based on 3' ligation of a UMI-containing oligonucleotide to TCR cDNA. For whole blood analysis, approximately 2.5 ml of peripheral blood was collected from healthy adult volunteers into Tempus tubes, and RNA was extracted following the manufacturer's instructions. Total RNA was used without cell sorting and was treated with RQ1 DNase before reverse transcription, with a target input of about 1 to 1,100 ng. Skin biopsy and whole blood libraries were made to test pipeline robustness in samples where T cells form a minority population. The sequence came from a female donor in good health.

The nucleotide sequence is given as TGCAGCGTCCACGGACAGTACACAGATACGCAGTATTTT. This yields the protein CSVHGQYTDTQYF. The chain is made from TRBV29-1 and TRBJ2-3; the D region possibly corresponds to TRBD1 (6 bases align). CDR1 and CDR2 are drawn from the germline V gene: SQVTM, ANQGSEA. From the cysteine up to the phenylalanine, the CDR3 has a length of 13 residues. The kept DNA is CDR3 alone, 39 bases in frame from the first base. V is pared back by 6 bases and J by 2 bases, with 12 bases lying between the germline termini.